The 24 T cell receptor beta chains below come from one sample, sequenced in a study of cytomegalovirus exposure and HLA in healthy donors. 13 Jbeta primers and 60 Vbeta primers were used for the PCR. Assay: immunoSEQ multiplex PCR; the TCRdb copy retains only in-frame clones and omits some. The sample lists around 120,000 clones, 80% occurring once. Source material: PBMCs. All receptors come from a female donor in good health and CMV-seropositive.

This chain connects TRBV6-6 to TRBJ2-7; 7 nucleotides match TRBD1. V shed 5 bases, J shed 5 bases, and the junction held 6 bases outside the gene matches. This CDR3 is 13 amino acids long. Germline loops: CDR1 MNHNY, CDR2 SVGAGI (reference sequence). DNA of the CDR3: TGTGCCAGCAGTCCAGACAGGGTCAACGAGCAGTACTTC. It is translated as CASSPDRVNEQYF.

The chain carries TRBV19 and TRBJ1-3, with a weak D call TRBD1 (5 bases). The V gene's germline CDR1 is LNHDA and CDR2 SQIVND (reference sequence). The CDR3 runs to 16 residues. The germline V and J ends were trimmed by 5 bases and 2 bases, with 16 bases remaining between them. Here the CDR3 DNA reads TGTGCCAGTAGTCTGACCAGGGCCCCGACTGGAAACACCATATATTTT. Translation: CASSLTRAPTGNTIYF.

The chain has TRBV2 and TRBJ1-5; D is possibly TRBD1 (5 bases). Germline loops: CDR1 SNHLY, CDR2 FYNNEI. The CDR3 covers 15 residues. V shed 3 bases and J shed 3 bases, with 12 bases lying between them. CDR3 sequence (DNA): TGTGCCAGCAGTGACCGGGGACTCCCCAATCAGCCCCAGCATTTT. Translating gives CASSDRGLPNQPQHF.

V is TRBV23-1 and J is TRBJ2-2, with D possibly TRBD1 on 6 matching bases. TRBV23-1 is marked as an open reading frame, function uncertain. The CDR3 loop spans 15 amino acids. V shed 7 bases and J shed 2 bases, with 14 bases lying between them. The CDR3 region is CASIIRGDNTGELFF. For the CDR3, the DNA is TGCGCCAGCATTATCAGGGGCGATAACACCGGGGAGCTGTTTTTT.

The gene calls are TRBV7-2 and TRBJ1-1; unclear D gene. Trimming removed 5 bases at V and 0 bases at J, with 7 bases between. CDR1 is SGHTA, CDR2 FQGNSA, per germline. The CDR3 length is 13 residues. The chain's CDR3 is CASSTQMNTEAFF. As DNA, the CDR3 is TGTGCCAGCAGCACCCAGATGAACACTGAAGCTTTCTTT.

This chain uses TRBV6-1 with TRBJ1-1; maybe TRBD1 (5 bases). Trimming pared 6 bases from V and 1 base from J, leaving 12 bases between. Germline V gives CDR1 MNHNS, CDR2 SASEGT. The CDR3 is made up of 14 amino acids. CDR3 residues: CASSLTRGNTEAFF. The CDR3 coding sequence is TGTGCCAGCAGCCTGACAAGGGGGAACACTGAAGCTTTCTTT.

The chain links TRBV19 to TRBJ2-3; D perhaps matches TRBD2 (5 bases). This CDR3 contains 15 residues. The germline V gene encodes CDR1 LNHDA and CDR2 SQIVND (reference sequence). Trimming shortened V by 6 bases and J by 0 bases, and 13 bases separated the two germline ends. The CDR3 loop reads CASSPRGSSTDTQYF. CDR3 nucleotide sequence: TGTGCCAGTAGCCCCCGGGGATCTAGCACAGATACGCAGTATTTT.

The V gene is TRBV5-1, the J gene TRBJ2-1; 11 bases line up with TRBD2. The length of the CDR3 is 16 residues. Looked up from germline, CDR1 is SGHRS and CDR2 is YFSETQ. With V trimmed by 2 bases and J by 9 bases, 10 bases remained unmatched. The CDR3 nucleotides read TGCGCCAGCAGCTTTTTCTTTAGCGGGGGGGCAAGTGAGCAGTTCTTC. It specifies CASSFFFSGGASEQFF. Full variable domain (remainder filled in from reference TRBV5-1 and TRBJ2-1): KAGVTQTPRYLIKTRGQQVTLSCSPISGHRSVSWYQQTPGQGLQFLFEYFSETQRNKGNFPGRFSGRQFSNSRSEMNVSTLELGDSALYLCASSFFFSGGASEQFFGPGTRLTVL.

The chain is built from TRBV19 and TRBJ1-5; weak D call: TRBD1 (5 bases). Germline values: CDR1 LNHDA, CDR2 SQIVND (reference sequence). CDR3 size: 17 residues. Trimming left V 3 bases short and J 0 bases short, with 15 bases between. The CDR3 nucleotides read TGTGCCAGTAGTATCTCCGGGGGGAGCTATAGCAATCAGCCCCAGCATTTT. This codes for CASSISGGSYSNQPQHF.

This clone is a singleton in its sample. The rearrangement uses TRBV25-1 and TRBJ2-5; 8 nucleotides agree with TRBD2. Germline V gene data show CDR1 as MGHDK and CDR2 as SYGVNS. The CDR3 loop spans 15 amino acids. J gave up 5 bases and V 6 bases, and 11 bases lay outside the gene matches. This CDR3 is CASRDGGGPGETQYF. The CDR3 nucleotides are TGTGCCAGCAGGGACGGCGGGGGGCCAGGGGAGACCCAGTACTTC.

This chain uses TRBV29-1 with TRBJ2-3; D gene uncertain. The CDR3 extends over 15 amino acids. V dropped 4 bases and J dropped 1 base, with 15 bases sitting between them. CDR1 is SQVTM and CDR2 is ANQGSEA in the germline V gene. The CDR3 loop is CSVVPWSEGTDTQYF. The CDR3 DNA is TGCAGCGTTGTCCCCTGGTCAGAGGGCACAGATACGCAGTATTTT.

Details on this clone: An end of the junction does not agree with germline; a read error may underlie this. The CDR3 coding sequence is TGTACCAGCAGCTTGGCCAACAGTTTCGCTTTCTTT. Its protein is CTSSLANSFAFF. The genes are TRBV5-6 and TRBJ1-1; D gene unclear. The CDR3 is made up of 12 amino acids. Germline values: CDR1 SGHDT, CDR2 YYEEEE.

V and J are TRBV2 and TRBJ1-4, with D unresolved. Trimming shortened V by 1 base and J by 6 bases, and 9 bases separated the two germline ends. This CDR3 is 14 amino acids long. Germline V gives CDR1 SNHLY, CDR2 FYNNEI. CDR3 protein: CASSEGLLDEKLFF. Here the CDR3 DNA reads TGTGCCAGCAGTGAAGGACTACTGGATGAAAAACTGTTTTTT.

This chain joins TRBV6-5 and TRBJ1-1, with D unclear. The V gene lost 8 bases and the J gene lost 1 base, with 14 bases spanning the gap. CDR1 and CDR2 from the germline V gene are MNHEY and SVGAGI. The CDR3 contains 14 residues. The chain's CDR3 is CASLTPTGNTEAFF. The CDR3 bases are TGTGCCAGCCTAACTCCTACGGGGAACACTGAAGCTTTCTTT.

The V call is TRBV19, the J call TRBJ1-1; D is unresolved. In germline, CDR1 is LNHDA, CDR2 SQIVND (reference sequence). This CDR3 has 15 amino acids. The germline V and J ends were trimmed by 5 bases and 0 bases, with 13 bases remaining between them. The DNA for the CDR3 is TGTGCCAGTAGTGCCGGCGTGGGCCTGAACACTGAAGCTTTCTTT. It specifies CASSAGVGLNTEAFF.

This chain joins TRBV6-1 and TRBJ1-2; the match to TRBD1 covers 9 bases. Per germline, CDR1 MNHNS and CDR2 SASEGT. CDR3 length: 10 amino acids. With 6 bases clipped from V and 13 bases from J, the junction kept 3 bases outside the gene matches. CDR3 loop: CASSPTGGTF. The CDR3 region has the DNA TGTGCCAGCAGCCCGACAGGGGGCACCTTC.

The V call is TRBV21-1, the J call TRBJ1-6; the D call in the table, TRBD1, was not verified against the DNA. TRBV21-1 is assigned pseudogene status. This CDR3 comprises 15 residues. The CDR3 coding sequence is TGTGCCAGCAGTTCCCCAGGGGGCATGAGTTCACCCCTCCACTTT. Amino acid sequence: CASSSPGGMSSPLHF.

The chain joins TRBV10-2 to TRBJ2-7; D possibly corresponds to TRBD2 (6 bases). Trimming pared 6 bases from V and 5 bases from J, leaving 17 bases between. CDR1 is WSHSY and CDR2 is SAAADI in the germline V gene. This CDR3 is built from 14 residues. The CDR3 nucleotides read TGCGCCAGCAGCGCCCTCCTAGCGATTGACGAGCAGTACTTC. Encoded protein: CASSALLAIDEQYF.

The genes are TRBV2 and TRBJ1-5; D perhaps matches TRBD1 (5 bases). Germline V gene sequence: CDR1 SNHLY, CDR2 FYNNEI. This CDR3 spans 18 amino acids. Deletions cut 1 base from V and 3 bases from J, with 19 bases between. The CDR3 is CASSEVSMGGALNQPQHF. For the CDR3, the DNA is TGTGCCAGCAGTGAAGTCTCTATGGGCGGGGCACTCAATCAGCCCCAGCATTTT.

This clone was counted a single time. The chain combines TRBV27 with TRBJ1-3; 10 bases agree with TRBD1. Unmatched junction bases numbered 8, after V lost 6 bases and J lost 0 bases. This CDR3 is 17 amino acids long. Looked up from germline, CDR1 is MNHEY and CDR2 is SMNVEV (reference sequence). DNA of the CDR3: TGTGCCAGCAGGGGACAGGGGTTTGGCTCCTCTGGAAACACCATATATTTT. As protein: CASRGQGFGSSGNTIYF.

This clone was seen only once. The V call is TRBV5-1, the J call TRBJ1-1; weak D call: TRBD1 (6 bases). This CDR3 region has 14 residues. The germline V gene has CDR1 SGHRS and CDR2 YFSETQ. Trimming took off 5 bases at V and 1 base at J, with 12 bases between the two ends. CDR3 DNA sequence: TGCGCCAGCAGTTCAGGGGCGGGGAACACTGAAGCTTTCTTT. Translated: CASSSGAGNTEAFF. The full variable domain, rest sourced from reference TRBV5-1 and TRBJ1-1, is KAGVTQTPRYLIKTRGQQVTLSCSPISGHRSVSWYQQTPGQGLQFLFEYFSETQRNKGNFPGRFSGRQFSNSRSEMNVSTLELGDSALYLCASSSGAGNTEAFFGQGTRLTVV.

The chain recombines TRBV5-5 with TRBJ1-1, with TRBD1 matching over 7 bases. Per the germline V gene, CDR1 is SGHKS and CDR2 is YYEKEE (reference sequence). The CDR3 is made up of 16 amino acids. Losses at the gene ends were 4 bases for V and 4 bases for J; bases not matched to a gene: 13. CDR3 amino acids: CASSPGTASYTTEAFF. CDR3 nucleotide sequence: TGTGCCAGCAGCCCTGGGACAGCCTCTTATACCACTGAAGCTTTCTTT. Supplemented by reference TRBV5-5 and TRBJ1-1, the full variable domain reads DAGVTQSPTHLIKTRGQQVTLRCSPISGHKSVSWYQQVLGQGPQFIFQYYEKEERGRGNFPDRFSARQFPNYSSELNVNALLLGDSALYLCASSPGTASYTTEAFFGQGTRLTVV.

The table lists this clone with a count of one. The chain recombines TRBV9 with TRBJ2-2; D is unresolved. The CDR3 extends over 13 amino acids. V was pared by 3 bases and J by 6 bases, with 9 bases between. Germline lookup yields CDR1 SGDLS and CDR2 YYNGEE. The CDR3 bases are TGTGCCAGCAGCGCACGAGAGGCCGGGGAGCTGTTTTTT. Its translation is CASSAREAGELFF.

The chain joins TRBV5-4 to TRBJ1-1; perhaps TRBD1 as D (5 bases). The CDR3 is 14 amino acids. The germline V and J ends were trimmed by 1 base and 5 bases, with 12 bases remaining between them. From germline, CDR1 is SGHNT and CDR2 YYREEE (reference sequence). In nucleotides, the CDR3 is TGTGCCAGCAGCTTGAGGGGAATCGAGACTGAAGCTTTCTTT. This translates into CASSLRGIETEAFF.